Sequencing of this T cell receptor (beta chain) was carried out in a study of blood T cell repertoires in COVID-19. The overall study: Acute-phase and convalescent COVID-19 samples originated in the United States, Italy and Spain. From T cells, B-cell-depleted T cells, or PBMCs came the material, which was cDNA or gDNA.

Germline V gene sequence: CDR1 LNHDA, CDR2 SQIVND (reference sequence). This CDR3 has 14 amino acids. The germline V and J ends were trimmed by 9 bases and 9 bases, with 18 bases remaining between them. Source study methods: By means of reference gene primer amplification, nucleated cell counts were estimated. Clones were sequenced by immunoSEQ multiplex PCR, and TCRdb holds only the in-frame ones, with some missing. V and J calls and clone size are as listed in that table; D and trimming were resolved from the DNA. The sample lists approximately 240,000 clones, 84% occurring once. Material: peripheral blood. This rearrangement joins TRBV19 to TRBJ1-6, with D unclear. The receptor comes from a man aged 45-65 years with acute or convalescent COVID-19. CDR3 loop: CARFTNPRISPLHF. CDR3 nucleotide sequence: TGTGCCAGATTCACGAATCCCAGGATTTCACCCCTCCACTTT.